This T cell receptor beta chain was profiled in a study of long-term antiretroviral therapy in people with HIV. Per germline, CDR1 LNHDA and CDR2 SQIVND (reference sequence). Deletions cut 1 base from V and 4 bases from J, with 5 bases between. CDR3 length: 13 residues. Investigators performed immunoSEQ version v3.0 at survey level. Clones were read by immunoSEQ multiplex PCR, and TCRdb kept only the in-frame ones, dropping some. This table has tens of thousands of clones, about 80% appearing once. The sample in question was unsorted PBMCs, obtained 0.3 years after starting antiretroviral therapy. The sequence came from a middle-aged man with HIV. The J gene is TRBJ2-1, the V gene TRBV19; no clear D. The chain's CDR3 is CASSIGSYNEQFF. The CDR3 DNA follows: TGTGCCAGTAGTATAGGCTCTTACAATGAGCAGTTCTTC.